This T cell receptor (gamma chain) is from a study of γδ T cells in repeated Plasmodium falciparum infection. Overall study context: The natural-infection arm compared Malian children under seasonal malaria with matched Australian children. Overall study results and limits: Vdelta2-negative gammadelta repertoires, largely Vdelta1+, seemingly showed infection-driven waves of new clonal selection. Many TCRgamma sequences overlapped between individuals in stable Vgamma9/Vdelta2+ repertoires.

Comments on this clone: The antigen remains undetermined. TCRdb has a much larger clone's protein, which differs at residue 6 from the translation of this DNA, likely because of a read error; what is shown is the protein translated from the DNA.

Germline loops: CDR1 GITISATS, CDR2 ISYDGTV (reference sequence). This CDR3 has 16 amino acids. Losses at the gene ends were 4 bases for V and 7 bases for J; bases not matched to a gene: 7. TCRdb re-identified clones in the multiplex PCR reads via CATT. The table has 11,000 to 15,000 gamma-chain clones, around 1.6% seen once. Gammadelta T cells were flow-sorted from PBMC into Vgamma9/Vdelta2+ and Vdelta2-negative populations for bulk analysis. The chain joins TRGV9 to TRGJP. The J gene comes from matching the DNA to germline here; TCRdb lacks it. The receptor's source is a pool of human donors (malaria-infected and uninfected, not separated). What was sequenced was gamma-delta T cells from blood. This chain's CDR3 is CALWEPEELGKKIKVF. CDR3 DNA: TGTGCCTTGTGGGAACCGGAGGAGTTGGGCAAAAAAATCAAGGTATTT.